A single sample is the source of the 14 T cell receptor beta chains below, sequenced in a study of cytomegalovirus exposure and HLA in healthy donors. PCR amplification relied on 60 Vbeta primers (plus 13 Jbeta primers). Sequencing used immunoSEQ multiplex PCR; TCRdb keeps in-frame clones, though not all of them. The repertoire holds roughly 87,000 clones, with about 77% as singletons. The sample consisted of PBMCs. These receptor sequences come from a man aged 55 to 69 in good health and CMV-seronegative.

The rearrangement uses TRBV19 and TRBJ2-7; a weak D match, TRBD2 (6 bases). V lost 6 bases, J lost 3 bases, and 15 bases lay in between. Per the germline V gene, CDR1 is LNHDA and CDR2 is SQIVND (reference sequence). This CDR3 has 14 residues. DNA of the CDR3: TGTGCCAGTAGCCTGACCGGGACTTTCTACGAGCAGTACTTC. Translated: CASSLTGTFYEQYF.

Turning to this clone: Other DNA sequences from this sample encode an identical CDR3 as well. The chain's CDR3 is CASSIGQGSGYTF. The CDR3, as DNA: TGTGCCAGTAGTATTGGGCAAGGTAGTGGCTACACCTTC. V usage is TRBV19 and J usage is TRBJ1-2; D is uncertain. Trimming removed 3 bases at V and 7 bases at J, with 12 bases between. CDR1 is LNHDA, CDR2 SQIVND, per germline (reference sequence). The CDR3 loop spans 13 amino acids.

This chain connects TRBV5-4 to TRBJ2-1; D is unclear. This CDR3 is 14 amino acids long. The ends were cut back, 0 bases at V and 6 bases at J, with 10 bases in the middle. Germline loops: CDR1 SGHNT, CDR2 YYREEE (reference sequence). DNA of the CDR3: TGTGCCAGCAGCTTGGTCCGGTCAAGCAATGAGCAGTTCTTC. Amino acid sequence: CASSLVRSSNEQFF. Drawing the rest from reference TRBV5-4 and TRBJ2-1, the complete variable domain is ETGVTQSPTHLIKTRGQQVTLRCSSQSGHNTVSWYQQALGQGPQFIFQYYREEENGRGNFPPRFSGLQFPNYSSELNVNALELDDSALYLCASSLVRSSNEQFFGPGTRLTVL.

This chain connects TRBV5-6 to TRBJ1-2, with D possibly TRBD1 on 5 matching bases. The CDR3 contains 14 residues. CDR1 is SGHDT, CDR2 YYEEEE, per germline. V dropped 3 bases and J dropped 3 bases, with 12 bases sitting between them. For the CDR3, the DNA is TGTGCCAGCAGCTCTGCGGGACTCTACTATGGCTACACCTTC. Its translation: CASSSAGLYYGYTF.

The J gene is TRBJ1-1, the V gene TRBV5-1; 11 bases fit TRBD1. The CDR3 contains 15 residues. Germline CDR1 is SGHRS and CDR2 is YFSETQ. V lost 4 bases and J lost 7; bases outside the gene matches: 9. CDR3 region: CASSPGTGGLGEAFF. The CDR3 DNA is TGCGCCAGCAGCCCCGGGACAGGGGGTTTGGGTGAAGCTTTCTTT.

V gene TRBV30 combines with J gene TRBJ1-1; possibly TRBD1 for D (6 bases). The CDR3 covers 14 residues. Trimming removed 2 bases at V and 5 bases at J, with 15 bases between. Germline V CDR1 and CDR2: GTSNPN, SVGIG (reference sequence). The CDR3 is CAWSLEGDWTEAFF. The CDR3, as DNA: TGTGCCTGGAGTCTTGAGGGGGATTGGACTGAAGCTTTCTTT.

The chain employs TRBV19 and TRBJ1-5, with 8 bases fitting TRBD1. The germline gives CDR1 LNHDA, CDR2 SQIVND (reference sequence). The CDR3 sequence is 15 residues long. Germline trimming cut 1 base from V and 7 bases from J; bases unmatched to any gene: 6. The CDR3, as DNA: TGTGCCAGTAGTATAGTGCCCCCAGGGGGCCAGCCCCAGCATTTT. Translated: CASSIVPPGGQPQHF.

The chain has TRBV2 and TRBJ2-2; 10 nucleotides agree with TRBD2. The V segment lost 6 bases and the J segment 4 bases; nucleotides outside the gene matches: 5. Per the germline V gene, CDR1 is SNHLY and CDR2 is FYNNEI. CDR3 length: 15 amino acids. In DNA, the CDR3 is TGTGCCAGCAGGGTTCGGACTAGCGGCACCGGGGAGCTGTTTTTT. Its translation: CASRVRTSGTGELFF.

CDR3 sequence (DNA): TGTGCCAGCAGTCCCCGCCAGACAGGGGTCAACACCGGGGAGCTGTTTTTT. It codes for CASSPRQTGVNTGELFF. This rearrangement joins TRBV2 to TRBJ2-2; 8 bases match TRBD1. V shed 5 bases, J shed 2 bases, and the junction held 10 bases outside the gene matches. The CDR3 length is 17 residues. In germline, CDR1 is SNHLY, CDR2 FYNNEI.

Notes on this clone: One end of the junction does not line up with germline, which may come from a read error. V usage is TRBV7-4 and J usage is TRBJ1-4; D is uncertain. Germline assignment: CDR1 SGHVT and CDR2 SQSDAQ. This CDR3 spans 14 amino acids. CDR3 nucleotides: TGTGCCAGCCAGATACCCGACGCGAATGAAAAACTATTTTTT. This encodes CASQIPDANEKLFF.

The gene calls are TRBV5-1 and TRBJ2-7, with 11 positions matching TRBD2. Losses at the gene ends were 3 bases for V and 7 bases for J; bases not matched to a gene: 6. Germline CDR1 and CDR2: SGHRS and YFSETQ. The CDR3 length is 14 residues. CDR3 sequence reads: CASSSSGGNREQYF. CDR3 bases: TGCGCCAGCAGCTCTAGCGGGGGGAATCGTGAGCAGTACTTC.

The chain carries TRBV11-2 and TRBJ1-6; D might be TRBD1 (5 bases). Germline values: CDR1 SGHAT, CDR2 FQNNGV. V shed 0 bases and J shed 9 bases, with 18 bases lying between them. The CDR3 extends over 17 amino acids. The CDR3 is CASSLDLGGSGSSPLHF. The CDR3 DNA reads as TGTGCCAGCAGCTTAGATCTTGGGGGGTCCGGTAGTTCACCCCTCCACTTT.

This chain uses TRBV2 with TRBJ2-1; 12 positions match TRBD2. The length of the CDR3 is 16 residues. Trimming removed 6 bases from V and 4 bases from J; junction bases left unmatched: 7. Germline loops: CDR1 SNHLY, CDR2 FYNNEI. The CDR3 DNA reads TGTGCCAGCAGGACCGGGACTAGCGGGCCTTACAATGAGCAGTTCTTC. Its translation is CASRTGTSGPYNEQFF.

The V gene is TRBV2, the J gene TRBJ2-7; TRBD1 is a possible D gene (5 bases). CDR1 and CDR2 from the germline V gene are SNHLY and FYNNEI. The ends were cut back, 4 bases at V and 2 bases at J, with 6 bases in the middle. This CDR3 has 12 amino acids. The CDR3 DNA follows: TGTGCCAGCAGTGTGACAGCCTACGAGCAGTACTTC. It encodes CASSVTAYEQYF.